One sample yielded the 7 T cell receptor beta chains listed below, sequenced in a study of OX40 agonist ivuxolimab in advanced cancers. Assay: immunoSEQ multiplex PCR; the TCRdb copy retains only in-frame clones and omits some. The profile shows approximately 70,000 clones, 86% of them singletons. Sequenced here: CD4+ or CD8+ T cells sorted from blood, sampled in a trial of the OX40 agonist ivuxolimab. These receptor sequences come from an adult with an advanced solid tumor such as melanoma, head and neck, liver or kidney cancer.

V is TRBV7-2 and J is TRBJ1-5; 7 nucleotides align to TRBD1. This CDR3 has 13 amino acids. CDR1 is SGHTA and CDR2 is FQGNSA in the germline V gene. With 2 bases clipped from V and 7 bases from J, the junction kept 2 bases outside the gene matches. This CDR3 reads CASSLRGQQPQHF. The CDR3, as DNA: TGTGCCAGCAGCTTAAGGGGGCAACAGCCCCAGCATTTT.

This sequence joins TRBV30 and TRBJ1-1; 8 bases agree with TRBD1. The CDR3 totals 13 residues. The trim removed 3 bases at V and 1 base at J, leaving 1 base unmatched. Germline loops: CDR1 GTSNPN, CDR2 SVGIG (reference sequence). The CDR3 region is CAWSTGGNTEAFF. The CDR3 DNA reads as TGTGCCTGGAGCACAGGGGGGAACACTGAAGCTTTCTTT.

V is TRBV7-2 and J is TRBJ2-4; weak D call: TRBD1 (6 bases). This CDR3 spans 15 amino acids. Germline V CDR1 and CDR2: SGHTA, FQGNSA. V gave up 5 bases and J gave up 10 bases, with 21 bases separating them. The DNA of the CDR3 is TGTGCCAGCAGCCTACCCGGGACACTGGGACGGATTCAGTACTTC. Translating it yields CASSLPGTLGRIQYF.

The V call is TRBV11-3, the J call TRBJ2-1; weak D call: TRBD1 (5 bases). Germline V lookup: CDR1 SGHNT, CDR2 YENEEA. CDR3 size: 13 residues. V was pared by 1 base and J by 13 bases, with 14 bases between. The CDR3 spells CASSLVNRRFQFF. The DNA of the CDR3 is TGTGCCAGCAGCTTAGTAAACAGGCGATTTCAGTTCTTC.

This chain links TRBV7-9 with TRBJ2-2; D ambiguous. There are 13 residues in the CDR3. Germline V gene sequence: CDR1 SEHNR, CDR2 FQNEAQ (reference sequence). V was shortened by 1 base and J by 7 bases, with 7 bases between the two germline ends. The chain's CDR3 is CASSLEGLGELFF. Here the CDR3 DNA reads TGTGCCAGCAGCTTAGAGGGTCTCGGGGAGCTGTTTTTT.

This clone was seen once. The chain couples TRBV6-1 to TRBJ2-5, with 7 bases identical to TRBD1. The J call could be wrong; TRBJ2-7 is a better fit for the DNA end. Germline V lookup: CDR1 MNHNS, CDR2 SASEGT. This CDR3 comprises 14 residues. CDR3 coding DNA: TGTGCCAGCAGGGGGACCAGGGGGTGGAACGAGCAGTACTTC. Protein sequence: CASRGTRGWNEQYF.

The genes are TRBV30 and TRBJ1-5, with D unresolved. Germline V gene sequence: CDR1 GTSNPN, CDR2 SVGIG (reference sequence). The CDR3 spans 14 residues. V dropped 1 base and J dropped 2 bases, with 9 bases sitting between them. CDR3 nucleotide sequence: TGTGCCTGGAGTGGGTGGAGAGGCAATCAGCCCCAGCATTTT. Amino acid sequence: CAWSGWRGNQPQHF.